The subject of this entry is one TCR beta chain. What it binds is not known. With 60 Vbeta and 13 Jbeta primers, the PCR was carried out. Data came from immunoSEQ multiplex PCR; TCRdb stores just in-frame clones and leaves some out. The sample includes 85,000 to 100,000 clones, about 80% seen only once; the top ten take around 0.76%. This CDR3 is 18 amino acids long. J gave up 3 bases and V 4 bases, and 14 bases lay outside the gene matches. Looked up from germline, CDR1 is SGHNT and CDR2 is YYREEE (reference sequence). This entry is derived from a study of cytomegalovirus exposure and HLA in healthy donors. In the study overall: Earlier sequencing of some 180 million T cells yielded roughly 120 million unique TCR beta sequences.

Study results and limitations: Beyond CMV serostatus, there was no information to go on about immune exposure. Analysis was performed later, and it showed HLA-associated TCR beta chains to be more clonally expanded than equally common others. Across donors, sequencing depth was assumed by presence/absence analyses to be roughly uniform.

The sequencing input was PBMCs. The chain employs TRBV5-4 and TRBJ2-7; 12 nucleotides line up with TRBD2. This clonotype was obtained from a woman aged 60-75 years in good health and CMV-seronegative. CDR3 nucleotides: TGTGCCAGCAGCCCCGCCCCTACTAGCGGGAGGAACTGCTACGAGCAGTACTTC. Translating gives CASSPAPTSGRNCYEQYF.